The entry below gives a single TCR beta chain sequence along with its context. Its antigen is still unknown. CDR1 is SEHNR and CDR2 is FQNEAQ in the germline V gene (reference sequence). V was clipped by 5 bases and J by 6 bases; unmatched bases: 15. CDR3 length: 16 residues. Molecules of cDNA were individually given unique molecular identifiers that were attached to them. One entry per CDR3 protein, called by TCRdb with MiXCR from the 5' RACE reads. In the table there are more than 90,000 distinct CDR3 sequences, approximately 11% of which are singletons. These data are taken from a study of early T cells in non-severe SARS-CoV-2 infection. Study-level points and caveats: Comparison of clonotypes with VDJdb favored anti-spike CD8 responses while missing private and CD4 specificities.

Sequencing was done on a sample of whole blood. The chain combines TRBV7-9 with TRBJ1-2; 7 positions match TRBD1. This receptor was identified in an adult who was a healthcare worker with PCR-confirmed SARS-CoV-2 infection or an uninfected control (not recorded which). CDR3 nucleotide sequence: TGTGCCAGCAGCCACTACCAAGCGACAGGGAACGATGGCTACACCTTC. It translates to CASSHYQATGNDGYTF.